The present TCR beta chain was sequenced within a study of blood T cell repertoires in COVID-19. In the source study's methods: Estimation of nucleated cell counts was performed using reference gene primer amplification. Profiling relied on immunoSEQ multiplex PCR, and the TCRdb table lists in-frame clones only, not all of them. The V and J calls and clone size are taken from that table; D and trimming were inferred from the DNA. Among some 43,000 clones listed, 75% to 90% were seen once. The source material was peripheral blood. The sequence derives from a man in his fifties or sixties with active or convalescent COVID-19.

CDR3 DNA: TGTGCCAGCAGCGCCCGGGACAGGACCCCTTACTCTGGAAACACCATATATTTT. This translates into CASSARDRTPYSGNTIYF. This chain links TRBV7-8 with TRBJ1-3; 8 nucleotides match TRBD1. CDR1 is SGHVS and CDR2 is FQNEAQ in the germline V gene. Trimming cost V 5 bases and J 0 bases; bases outside gene matches: 12. The CDR3 has 18 amino acids.